The T cell receptor (beta chain) under discussion was sequenced for a study of blood T cell repertoires in COVID-19. Study context: The United States, Italy and Spain were the sources of the acute and convalescent COVID-19 samples.

Authors' analysis steps: Estimated nucleated cell counts came from reference gene primer amplification. Some clones are missing from TCRdb's copy, which holds only in-frame ones; the method was immunoSEQ multiplex PCR. For V, J and clone size, that table is used; D and trimming come from the DNA. The sample lists more than 300,000 clones; about 88% were seen once. V lost 2 bases, J lost 5 bases, and 9 bases stayed unmatched. This CDR3 is built from 17 residues. Germline lookup yields CDR1 SGHTA and CDR2 FQGTGA. Those who participated ranged in age from roughly 18 to 89 years and resided in about two dozen US areas. Participants' own reports of clinical history determined their cohort assignment.

The chain combines TRBV7-3 with TRBJ2-1; 10 bases map to TRBD2. Material: PBMCs or T cells enriched from blood (not recorded which). This receptor was taken from a woman aged 18-35 years who had recovered from COVID-19. Written as DNA, the CDR3 is TGTGCCAGCAGCTTAGGTAGTAAGCGGGGGGGCGACAATGAGCAGTTCTTC. It codes for CASSLGSKRGGDNEQFF.